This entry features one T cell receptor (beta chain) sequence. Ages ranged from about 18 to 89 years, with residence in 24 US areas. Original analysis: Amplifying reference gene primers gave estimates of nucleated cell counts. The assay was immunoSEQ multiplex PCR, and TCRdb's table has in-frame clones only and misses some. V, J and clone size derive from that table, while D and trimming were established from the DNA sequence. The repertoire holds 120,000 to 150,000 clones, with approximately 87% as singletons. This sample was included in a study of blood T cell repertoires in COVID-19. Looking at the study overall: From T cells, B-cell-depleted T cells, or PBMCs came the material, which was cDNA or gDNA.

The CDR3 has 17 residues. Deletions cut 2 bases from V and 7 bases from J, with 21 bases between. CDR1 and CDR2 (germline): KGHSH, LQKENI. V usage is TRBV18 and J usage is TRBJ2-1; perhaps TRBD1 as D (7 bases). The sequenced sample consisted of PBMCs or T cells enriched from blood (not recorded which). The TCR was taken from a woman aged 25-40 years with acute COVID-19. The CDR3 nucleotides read TGTGCCAGCTCACCAACGACAGGGACTCTTGCCTCAAATGAGCAGTTCTTC. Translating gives CASSPTTGTLASNEQFF. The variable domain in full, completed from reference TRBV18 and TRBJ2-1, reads NAGVMQNPRHLVRRRGQEARLRCSPMKGHSHVYWYRQLPEEGLKFMVYLQKENIIDESGMPKERFSAEFPKEGPSILRIQQVVRGDSAAYFCASSPTTGTLASNEQFFGPGTRLTVL.